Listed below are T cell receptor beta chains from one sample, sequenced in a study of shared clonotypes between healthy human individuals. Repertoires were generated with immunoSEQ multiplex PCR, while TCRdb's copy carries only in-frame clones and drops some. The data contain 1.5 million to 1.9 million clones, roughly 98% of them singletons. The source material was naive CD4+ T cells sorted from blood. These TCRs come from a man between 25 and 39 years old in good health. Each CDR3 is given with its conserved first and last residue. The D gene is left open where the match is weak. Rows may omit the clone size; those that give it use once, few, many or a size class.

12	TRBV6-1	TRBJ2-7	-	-	TGTGCCAGCAGTCGAACCACCTACGAGCAGTACTTC	CASSRTTYEQYF
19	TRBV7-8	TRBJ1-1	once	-	TGTGCCAGCAGCCCCTACCGCCAGGGCCAGTTCGGGGGTGACACTGAAGCTTTCTTT	CASSPYRQGQFGGDTEAFF
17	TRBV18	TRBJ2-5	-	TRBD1	TGTGCCAGCTCACCGCTCCCGGGACAGGGAATCCAAGAGACCCAGTACTTC	CASSPLPGQGIQETQYF
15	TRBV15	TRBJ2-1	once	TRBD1	TGTGCCACCAGCAGGGGACAGGACGCCTACAATGAGCAGTTCTTC	CATSRGQDAYNEQFF
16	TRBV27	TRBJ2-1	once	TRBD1	TGTGCCAGCAGTTCCTCAGGGGGCGCGTCCTACAATGAGCAGTTCTTC	CASSSSGGASYNEQFF
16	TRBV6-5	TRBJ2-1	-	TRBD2	TGTGCCAGCAGTTACACTAGCGGGAGGAAGGACAATGAGCAGTTCTTC	CASSYTSGRKDNEQFF
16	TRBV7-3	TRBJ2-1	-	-	TGTGCCAGCAGCTTAGGGACCCCGAGCTCCTACAATGAGCAGTTCTTC	CASSLGTPSSYNEQFF
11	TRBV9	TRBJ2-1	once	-	TGTGCCAGCAGCGTAGCTAAGCACTTATTCTTC	CASSVAKHLFF
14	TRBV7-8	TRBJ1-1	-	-	TGTGCCAGTAGGACGACGGGGTTGAACACTGAAGCTTTCTTT	CASRTTGLNTEAFF
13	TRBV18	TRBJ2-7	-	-	TGTGCCAGCTCACCAAGGGACTCGCAGGAGCAGTACTTC	CASSPRDSQEQYF
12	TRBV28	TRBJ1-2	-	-	TGTGCCAGCAGTTTAGAACTCTATGGCTACACCTTC	CASSLELYGYTF
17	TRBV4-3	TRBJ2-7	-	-	TGCGCCAGCAGCCAAGATTTTCGTGGCAGTTTTTTTCGGGAGCAGTACTTC	CASSQDFRGSFFREQYF
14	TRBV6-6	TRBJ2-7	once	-	TGTGCCAGCAACCGGGGCCCACTGGCCTACGAGCAGTACTTC	CASNRGPLAYEQYF
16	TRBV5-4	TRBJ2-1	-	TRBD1	TGTGCCAGCAGGAAATGGGGACAGGGGGCGCAGAATGAGCAGTTCTTC	CASRKWGQGAQNEQFF
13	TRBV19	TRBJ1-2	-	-	TGTGCCAGTAGTATGGACCGCCGTGATGGCTACACCTTC	CASSMDRRDGYTF
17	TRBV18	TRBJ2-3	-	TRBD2	TGTGCCAGCTCACCCGGGACTAGCGGGAGTGGAACAGATACGCAGTATTTT	CASSPGTSGSGTDTQYF
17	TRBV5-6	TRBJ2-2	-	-	TGTGCCAGCAGCTTGGCCCTGGACTACCATTACACCGGGGAGCTGTTTTTT	CASSLALDYHYTGELFF
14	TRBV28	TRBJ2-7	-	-	TGTGCCAGCAGCAAGGGACACCAATATGGGAAGCAGTACTTC	CASSKGHQYGKQYF
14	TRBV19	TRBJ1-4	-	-	TGTGCCAGTACCTCCGGGAGAAAAAATGAAAAACTGTTTTTT	CASTSGRKNEKLFF
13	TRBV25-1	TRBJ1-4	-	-	TGTGCCAGCAGTGAGCGAAGAACAGGGTGTCAGTTTTTT	CASSERRTGCQFF
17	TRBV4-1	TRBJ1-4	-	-	TGCGCCAGCAGCCAAGATACCCGAAGGGGAGTCGAGGAAAAACTGTTTTTT	CASSQDTRRGVEEKLFF
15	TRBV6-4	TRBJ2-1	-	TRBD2	TGTGCCAGCAGTGACTCGACTAGCGGGAACAATGAGCAGTTCTTC	CASSDSTSGNNEQFF
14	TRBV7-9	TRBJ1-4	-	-	TGTGCCAGCAGCTCGACTGGGGGAAACGAAAAACTGTTTTTT	CASSSTGGNEKLFF
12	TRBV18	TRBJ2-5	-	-	TGTGCCAGCTCACCATCGGAGGAGACCCAGTACTTC	CASSPSEETQYF
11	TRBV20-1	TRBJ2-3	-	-	TGCAGTGCTAAACGACTCGATACGCAGTATTTT	CSAKRLDTQYF
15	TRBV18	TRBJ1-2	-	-	TGTGCCAGCTCACCAGCCCAGGCGATTAACTATGGCTACACCTTC	CASSPAQAINYGYTF
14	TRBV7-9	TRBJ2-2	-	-	TGTGCCACCAGGGGGGAAGCGAACACCGGGGAGCTGTTTTTT	CATRGEANTGELFF
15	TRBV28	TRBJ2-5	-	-	TGTGCCAGCAGTCCCCAAGCGGGTCTACAAGAGACCCAGTACTTC	CASSPQAGLQETQYF
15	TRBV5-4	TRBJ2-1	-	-	TGTGCCAGCAGAATCGACATGGTGTTCTACAATGAGCAGTTCTTC	CASRIDMVFYNEQFF
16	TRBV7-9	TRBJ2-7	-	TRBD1	TGTGCCAGCAGCCTTCCATTGACAGGGAGAGGCTACGAGCAGTACTTC	CASSLPLTGRGYEQYF
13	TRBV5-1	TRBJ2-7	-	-	TGCGCCAGCAGCCCTGGAGGGGCCTACGAGCAGTACTTC	CASSPGGAYEQYF
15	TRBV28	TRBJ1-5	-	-	TGTGCCAGCAGTCCCGCGGAGGGGTCCGGGCAGCCCCAGCATTTT	CASSPAEGSGQPQHF
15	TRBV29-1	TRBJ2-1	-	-	TGCAGCGTTGCCAGGCCCCCTTTCTCTTACAATGAGCAGTTCTTC	CSVARPPFSYNEQFF
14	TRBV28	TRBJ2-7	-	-	TGTGCCAGCAGTTTCATTGTAGGGACGAACGGGCAGTACTTC	CASSFIVGTNGQYF
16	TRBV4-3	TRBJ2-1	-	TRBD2	TGCGCCAGCAGCCCGGGACTAGCGGGCGGTTACAATGAGCAGTTCTTC	CASSPGLAGGYNEQFF
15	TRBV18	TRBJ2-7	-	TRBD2	TGTGCCAGCTCACAGGGACTAGCGGGGACCTACGAGCAGTACTTC	CASSQGLAGTYEQYF
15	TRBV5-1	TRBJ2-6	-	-	TGCGCCAGCAGCTTGATCGCCTCTGGGGCCAACGTCCTGACTTTC	CASSLIASGANVLTF
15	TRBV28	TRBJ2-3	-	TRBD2	TGTGCCAGCACCCTAACGGGGAGGGCCCCGAATACGCAGTATTTT	CASTLTGRAPNTQYF
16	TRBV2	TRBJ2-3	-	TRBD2	TGTGCCAGCTCTATCAGGGCTAGCGGAAGAACGGATACGCAGTATTTT	CASSIRASGRTDTQYF
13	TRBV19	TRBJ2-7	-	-	TGTGCCAGTAGTACAAGGGTTTCCTACGAGCAGTACTTC	CASSTRVSYEQYF
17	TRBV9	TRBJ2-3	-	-	TGTGCCAGCAGCGTACAGGGGAGAAGAAGGAGCACAGATACGCAGTATTTT	CASSVQGRRRSTDTQYF